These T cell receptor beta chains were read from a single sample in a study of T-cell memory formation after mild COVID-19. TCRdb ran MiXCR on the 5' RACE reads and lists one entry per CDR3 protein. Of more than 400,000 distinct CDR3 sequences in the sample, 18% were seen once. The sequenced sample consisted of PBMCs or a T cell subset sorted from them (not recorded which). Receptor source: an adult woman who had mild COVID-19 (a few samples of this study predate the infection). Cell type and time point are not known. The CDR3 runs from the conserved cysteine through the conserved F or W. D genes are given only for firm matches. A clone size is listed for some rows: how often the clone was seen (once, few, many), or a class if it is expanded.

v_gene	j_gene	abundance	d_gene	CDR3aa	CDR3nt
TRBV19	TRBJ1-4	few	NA	CASSTPATNEKLFF	TGTGCCAGTAGTACCCCTGCAACTAATGAAAAACTGTTTTTT
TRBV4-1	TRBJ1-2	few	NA	CASSQERNGAYGYTF	TGCGCCAGCAGCCAAGAAAGGAACGGTGCCTATGGCTACACCTTC
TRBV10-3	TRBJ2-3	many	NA	CAIRGESLDTQYF	TGTGCCATCAGGGGGGAGTCCCTAGATACGCAGTATTTT
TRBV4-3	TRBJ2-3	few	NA	CASSPRGNTDTQYF	TGCGCCAGCAGCCCACGCGGAAACACAGATACGCAGTATTTT
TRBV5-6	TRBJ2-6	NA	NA	CASSLDPGTGANVLTF	TGTGCCAGCAGCTTGGATCCGGGGACTGGGGCCAACGTCCTGACTTTC
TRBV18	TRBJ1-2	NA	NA	CASSPPGVGYTF	TGTGCCAGCTCACCACCAGGGGTTGGCTACACCTTC
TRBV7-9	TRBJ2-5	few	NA	CASSLVTATQETQYF	TGTGCCAGCAGCTTAGTAACCGCCACCCAGGAGACCCAGTACTTC
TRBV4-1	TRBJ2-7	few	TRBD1	CASSQVDRASSYEQYF	TGCGCCAGCAGCCAAGTAGACAGGGCCTCCTCCTACGAGCAGTACTTC
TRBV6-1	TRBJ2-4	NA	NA	CASSELTEPIAKNIQYF	TGTGCCAGCAGTGAATTGACAGAGCCTATAGCCAAAAACATTCAGTACTTC
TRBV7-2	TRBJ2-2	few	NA	CASSLPGLWELFF	TGTGCCAGCAGCTTACCTGGACTCTGGGAGCTGTTTTTT
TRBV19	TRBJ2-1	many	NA	CASSTTGSGYNEQFF	TGTGCCAGTAGTACCACAGGGAGTGGATACAATGAGCAGTTCTTC
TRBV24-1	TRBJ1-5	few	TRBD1	CATSDAQGAGGQPQHF	TGTGCCACCAGTGATGCTCAGGGGGCCGGAGGTCAGCCCCAGCATTTT
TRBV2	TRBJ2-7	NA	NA	CASTDGVTYEQYF	TGTGCCAGCACCGACGGGGTGACCTACGAGCAGTACTTC
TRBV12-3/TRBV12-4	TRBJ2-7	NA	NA	CASSPGTWGEQYF	TGTGCCAGCAGTCCCGGGACTTGGGGGGAGCAGTACTTC
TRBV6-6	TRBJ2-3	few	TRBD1	CASSWDRDTQYF	TGTGCCAGCAGTTGGGACAGGGATACGCAGTATTTT
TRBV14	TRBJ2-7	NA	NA	CASSQGGLARTGEQYF	TGTGCCAGCAGCCAAGGAGGGCTAGCCCGAACGGGGGAGCAGTACTTC
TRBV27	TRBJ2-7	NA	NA	CASSLLQTGEQYF	TGTGCCAGCAGTTTGCTTCAGACTGGCGAGCAGTACTTC
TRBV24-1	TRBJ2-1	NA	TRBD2	CATSRAETSGRDEQFF	TGTGCCACCAGCCGAGCTGAGACTAGCGGGAGGGATGAGCAGTTCTTC
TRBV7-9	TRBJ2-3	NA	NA	CARTWTAGDTDTQYF	TGTGCCAGAACCTGGACTGCTGGGGACACAGATACGCAGTATTTT
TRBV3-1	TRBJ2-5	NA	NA	CASSQGWARGTQETQYF	TGTGCCAGCAGCCAAGGATGGGCCAGGGGCACCCAAGAGACCCAGTACTTC
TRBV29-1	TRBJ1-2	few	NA	CSTSLLNYGYTF	TGCAGCACCAGCCTCCTTAACTATGGCTACACCTTC
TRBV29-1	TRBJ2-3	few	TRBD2	CSVGFLAGRDTQYF	TGCAGCGTTGGCTTCCTAGCGGGAAGAGATACGCAGTATTTT
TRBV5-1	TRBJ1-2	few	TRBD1	CVETSNRGRGLYGYTF	TGCGTAGAGACATCTAACAGGGGTCGAGGTCTATATGGCTACACCTTC
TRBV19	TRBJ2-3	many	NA	CASSIDPRATDTQYF	TGTGCCAGTAGTATAGATCCCCGGGCCACAGATACGCAGTATTTT
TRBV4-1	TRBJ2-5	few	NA	CASSHETGDQETQYF	TGCGCCAGCAGCCACGAGACGGGAGATCAAGAGACCCAGTACTTC
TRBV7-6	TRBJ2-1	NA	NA	CASSVGRVGVYNEQFF	TGTGCCAGCAGCGTAGGTAGGGTCGGGGTCTACAATGAGCAGTTCTTC
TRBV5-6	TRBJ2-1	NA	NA	CASNSFGGAGNEQFF	TGTGCCAGCAACAGCTTCGGGGGCGCGGGCAATGAGCAGTTCTTC
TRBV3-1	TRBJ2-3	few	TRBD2	CASSQELLAGGLDTQYF	TGTGCCAGCAGCCAAGAGTTACTAGCGGGGGGATTGGATACGCAGTATTTT
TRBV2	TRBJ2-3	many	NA	CASSDTDTQYF	TGTGCCAGCAGTGACACAGATACGCAGTATTTT
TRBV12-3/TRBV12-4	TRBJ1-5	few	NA	CASSPTEYQPQHF	TGTGCCAGCAGCCCTACAGAATACCAGCCCCAGCATTTT
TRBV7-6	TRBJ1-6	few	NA	CATSDRRGPLHF	TGTGCCACCTCAGACAGGAGGGGTCCCCTCCACTTT
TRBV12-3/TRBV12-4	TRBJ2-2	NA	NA	CASSLVLRNTGELFF	TGTGCCAGCAGTTTAGTATTACGGAACACCGGGGAGCTGTTTTTT
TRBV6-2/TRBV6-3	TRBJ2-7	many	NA	CASSIDRYEQYF	TGTGCCAGCAGTATCGACCGGTACGAGCAGTACTTC
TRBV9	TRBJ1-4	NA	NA	CASALGGENEKLFF	TGTGCCAGCGCCCTGGGAGGCGAGAATGAAAAACTGTTTTTT
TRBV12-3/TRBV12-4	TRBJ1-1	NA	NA	CASSFRAGDEAFF	TGTGCCAGCAGTTTCCGGGCAGGGGATGAAGCTTTCTTT
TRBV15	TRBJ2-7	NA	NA	CATSRDLPTYEQYF	TGTGCCACCAGCAGAGACTTGCCGACCTACGAGCAGTACTTC
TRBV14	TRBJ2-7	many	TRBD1	CASSQQTGGYEQYF	TGTGCCAGCAGCCAACAAACAGGGGGCTACGAGCAGTACTTC
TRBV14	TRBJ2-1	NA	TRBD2	CASSPLAGGVNEQFF	TGTGCCAGCAGCCCACTAGCGGGGGGAGTAAATGAGCAGTTCTTC
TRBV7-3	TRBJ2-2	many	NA	CASRGANTGELFF	TGTGCCAGCAGGGGGGCGAACACCGGGGAGCTGTTTTTT
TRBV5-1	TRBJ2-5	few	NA	CASSLMSGETQYF	TGCGCCAGCAGCTTAATGTCCGGGGAGACCCAGTACTTC
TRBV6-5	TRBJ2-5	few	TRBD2	CASSLADPQETQYF	TGTGCCAGCAGTCTAGCGGATCCCCAAGAGACCCAGTACTTC
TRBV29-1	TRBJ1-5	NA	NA	CSVDGGPGQPQHF	TGCAGCGTTGATGGGGGCCCGGGACAGCCCCAGCATTTT
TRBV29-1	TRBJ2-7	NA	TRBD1	CSVENTGGPSYEQYF	TGCAGCGTTGAAAATACAGGGGGACCCTCCTACGAGCAGTACTTC
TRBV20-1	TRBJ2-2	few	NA	CSASYQGGTGELFF	TGCAGTGCTTCCTACCAGGGTGGCACCGGGGAGCTGTTTTTT
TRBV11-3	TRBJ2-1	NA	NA	CASSLSGRRNEQFF	TGTGCCAGCAGCTTGAGTGGACGGCGGAATGAGCAGTTCTTC